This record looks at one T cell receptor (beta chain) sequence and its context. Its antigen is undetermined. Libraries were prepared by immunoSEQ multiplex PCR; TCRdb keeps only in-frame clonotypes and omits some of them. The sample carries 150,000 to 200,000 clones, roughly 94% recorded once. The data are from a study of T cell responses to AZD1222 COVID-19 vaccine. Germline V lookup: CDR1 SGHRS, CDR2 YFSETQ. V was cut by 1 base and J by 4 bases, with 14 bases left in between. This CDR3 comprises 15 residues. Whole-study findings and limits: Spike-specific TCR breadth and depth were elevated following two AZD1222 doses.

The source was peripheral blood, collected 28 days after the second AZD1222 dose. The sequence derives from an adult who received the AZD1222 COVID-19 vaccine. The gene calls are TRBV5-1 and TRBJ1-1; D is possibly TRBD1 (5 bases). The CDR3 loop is CASSLTREVVTEAFF. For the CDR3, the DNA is TGCGCCAGCAGCTTGACCAGGGAAGTGGTCACTGAAGCTTTCTTT.